At least ten counts were recorded for the clone carrying this T cell receptor beta chain. Its matching antigen is unknown. These data come from a study of response to subunit inactivated influenza vaccine. Points from the study as a whole: New T cells are recruited in small numbers by each seasonal influenza vaccination, according to the authors' suggestion.

TCRdb reanalysed the RT-PCR reads using MiXCR and keeps one entry per CDR3 protein. Of more than 450,000 distinct CDR3 sequences detected, about 10% appear once; the ten largest clones hold roughly 10%. The V and J ends lost 6 bases and 1 base respectively, with 13 bases between them. The CDR3 extends over 15 amino acids. This clonotype originated in a man over 45 who received an inactivated influenza vaccine. V and J are TRBV12-3 or TRBV12-4 and TRBJ2-1; D is possibly TRBD2 (6 bases). The sequences come from PBMCs from blood, collected on the day of vaccination. The CDR3 DNA reads as TGTGCCAGCAGGCCGACGGGACTGTCCTACAATGAGCAGTTCTTC. Its protein is CASRPTGLSYNEQFF.